The 17 T cell receptor beta chains presented below share a single source sample, sequenced in a study of lymphopenia after photon versus proton radiotherapy. Profiled with immunoSEQ multiplex PCR; TCRdb holds only in-frame clones, not every one. Here the sample spans around 64,000 clones, about nine tenths being singletons. The sample consisted of peripheral blood, taken from a patient treated with proton-based radiotherapy. The source is a man at least 80 years old with esophageal cancer.

The CDR3 protein is CASSFPPKGVGGETQYF. In nucleotides, the CDR3 is TGTGCCAGCAGCTTCCCCCCAAAGGGGGTTGGGGGAGAGACCCAGTACTTC. The chain carries TRBV11-2 and TRBJ2-5; tentatively, D is TRBD1 (6 bases). V was clipped by 3 bases and J by 4 bases, with 21 bases between them. Germline V gives CDR1 SGHAT, CDR2 FQNNGV. This CDR3 region has 17 residues.

The table lists this clone with a count of one. This sequence joins TRBV7-2 and TRBJ2-2; no clear D gene. CDR3 length: 16 amino acids. CDR1 is SGHTA, CDR2 FQGNSA, per germline. With 1 base removed from V and 1 base from J, the gap between germline ends came to 10 bases. The CDR3 sequence is CASSLDDTLNTGELFF. As DNA, the CDR3 is TGTGCCAGCAGCTTAGACGACACCTTGAACACCGGGGAGCTGTTTTTT.

The table lists this clone with a few counts. The CDR3 DNA is TGTGCCAGCAGGACAGACAGAGCGAACACCGGGGAGCTGTTTTTT. Encoded protein: CASRTDRANTGELFF. The chain couples TRBV6-5 to TRBJ2-2, with TRBD1 as a possible D gene (5 bases). The CDR3 has 15 residues. V lost 6 bases and J 0 bases, leaving 11 bases between the germline ends. CDR1 and CDR2 from the germline V gene are MNHEY and SVGAGI.

J is TRBJ2-3 and V is TRBV27, with D hard to call. The V end was cut by 5 bases, the J end by 6 bases, with 15 bases between. Germline CDR1 and CDR2: MNHEY and SMNVEV (reference sequence). This CDR3 comprises 14 residues. The CDR3 DNA follows: TGTGCCAGCAGTCCACGACCGAGTGCCGATACGCAGTATTTT. It encodes CASSPRPSADTQYF.

V gene TRBV14 combines with J gene TRBJ2-3; perhaps TRBD2 as D (5 bases). The V gene's germline CDR1 is SGHDN and CDR2 FVKESK. The CDR3 has 12 amino acids. V was clipped by 1 base and J by 10 bases, with 9 bases between them. Here the CDR3 reads CASSQGEGAQYF. DNA for the CDR3: TGTGCCAGCAGCCAAGGCGAGGGAGCGCAGTATTTT.

The chain uses TRBV7-9 and TRBJ1-1; D ambiguous. Germline-derived CDR1 and CDR2 are SEHNR and FQNEAQ (reference sequence). V was pared by 5 bases and J by 0 bases, with 7 bases between. CDR3 length equals 13 residues. The CDR3 protein is CASSPAMNTEAFF. The CDR3, as DNA: TGTGCCAGCAGCCCGGCGATGAACACTGAAGCTTTCTTT.

The rearrangement joins TRBV5-6 to TRBJ2-3; D perhaps matches TRBD2 (6 bases). Germline loops: CDR1 SGHDT, CDR2 YYEEEE. This CDR3 is built from 15 residues. Deletions cut 5 bases from V and 4 bases from J, with 17 bases between. The CDR3: CASRRRLGASDTQYF. The CDR3 bases are TGTGCCAGCAGACGGCGACTAGGGGCCTCAGATACGCAGTATTTT. Combining the CDR3 with reference TRBV5-6 and TRBJ2-3 gives the whole variable domain DAGVTQSPTHLIKTRGQQVTLRCSPKSGHDTVSWYQQALGQGPQFIFQYYEEEERQRGNFPDRFSGHQFPNYSSELNVNALLLGDSALYLCASRRRLGASDTQYFGPGTRLTVL.

The gene calls are TRBV18 and TRBJ1-5; TRBD1 matches 9 bases. V was pared by 3 bases and J by 5 bases, with 2 bases of the junction left unmatched. Germline assignment: CDR1 KGHSH and CDR2 LQKENI. CDR3 size: 14 residues. CDR3 protein: CASSPGTGHQPQHF. For the CDR3, the DNA is TGTGCCAGCTCACCTGGGACAGGGCATCAGCCCCAGCATTTT.

The V and J genes are TRBV6-1 and TRBJ1-3; the match to TRBD1 covers 7 bases. Germline loops: CDR1 MNHNS, CDR2 SASEGT. The CDR3 has 14 residues. With V trimmed by 5 bases and J by 2 bases, 3 bases remained unmatched. CDR3 DNA: TGTGCCAGCAGTTCCGGGACAGCTGGAAACACCATATATTTT. Protein sequence: CASSSGTAGNTIYF.

In its sample, this clone was seen a few times. The chain employs TRBV10-3 and TRBJ1-2; D not certain. Germline V gene sequence: CDR1 ENHRY, CDR2 SYGVKD. Trimming pared 4 bases from V and 8 bases from J, leaving 14 bases between. This CDR3 has 13 amino acids. CDR3 bases: TGTGCCATCAGTGTTTGGCAGGCCAACGGCTACACCTTC. Translation: CAISVWQANGYTF.

V and J are TRBV20-1 and TRBJ2-1; D is unresolved. Germline CDR1 is DFQATT and CDR2 is SNEGSKA (reference sequence). V was cut by 6 bases and J by 8 bases, with 11 bases left in between. The CDR3 has 11 amino acids. The CDR3 reads CSAAEVDEQFF. CDR3 coding DNA: TGCAGTGCGGCCGAGGTCGATGAGCAGTTCTTC.

A few counts support this clone. V usage is TRBV6-5 and J usage is TRBJ1-1; perhaps TRBD1 as D (5 bases). The V gene lost 6 bases and the J gene lost 1 base, with 12 bases spanning the gap. Looked up from germline, CDR1 is MNHEY and CDR2 is SVGAGI. The CDR3 sequence is 14 residues long. DNA of the CDR3: TGTGCCAGCAGGGTAGGGACGGCGAACACTGAAGCTTTCTTT. Translating gives CASRVGTANTEAFF.

The rearrangement joins TRBV27 to TRBJ2-5; 9 positions match TRBD2. V shed 3 bases and J 5 bases; nucleotides not matched to a gene: 7. The CDR3 is 15 residues long. Germline lookup yields CDR1 MNHEY and CDR2 SMNVEV (reference sequence). The CDR3 bases are TGTGCCAGCAGTTTTGGTAGCGGGAGCGCCGAGACCCAGTACTTC. It yields the protein CASSFGSGSAETQYF.

The chain links TRBV7-2 to TRBJ2-1; D is unclear. Trimming took 8 bases from V and 1 from J, leaving 6 bases between them. Germline V lookup: CDR1 SGHTA, CDR2 FQGNSA. The CDR3 length is 12 residues. Here the CDR3 reads CASVPSYNEQFF. The CDR3 nucleotides are TGTGCCAGCGTGCCATCCTACAATGAGCAGTTCTTC.

V and J are TRBV7-2 and TRBJ1-4; D is unclear. V shed 3 bases and J shed 2 bases, with 13 bases lying between them. There are 16 residues in the CDR3. Germline loops: CDR1 SGHTA, CDR2 FQGNSA. CDR3 DNA sequence: TGTGCCAGCAGCTTGAGGGCGGCGGGGACTAATGAAAAACTGTTTTTT. Encoded protein: CASSLRAAGTNEKLFF.

The chain links TRBV7-2 to TRBJ1-1, with D maybe TRBD1 (6 bases). The CDR3 runs 14 residues. The V end was cut by 4 bases, the J end by 1 base, with 10 bases between. The germline gives CDR1 SGHTA, CDR2 FQGNSA. The CDR3, as DNA: TGTGCCAGCAGCTCGGAGACAGGGAACACTGAAGCTTTCTTT. This sequence encodes CASSSETGNTEAFF.

The chain has TRBV9 and TRBJ2-3; tentatively, D is TRBD2 (7 bases). The V and J ends lost 4 bases and 4 bases respectively, with 16 bases between them. The CDR3 is made up of 15 amino acids. The germline gives CDR1 SGDLS, CDR2 YYNGEE. The CDR3 DNA reads TGTGCCAGCAGCCCCTCCGGGGGGCGGTCAGATACGCAGTATTTT. This translates into CASSPSGGRSDTQYF.